Listed below are T cell receptor beta chains from one sample, sequenced in a study of blood T cell repertoires in COVID-19. Assay used: immunoSEQ multiplex PCR; TCRdb lists only in-frame clones, some missing. The repertoire holds about 190,000 clones, approximately 80% seen once, with roughly 12% in the top ten. Sequenced sample: peripheral blood. These receptors all come from a man aged 45-65 years who had recovered from COVID-19. The CDR3 runs from the conserved cysteine through the conserved F or W. The order of the fields is V gene, D gene, J gene, CDR3 protein. D genes are given only for firm matches.

TRBV7-9	NA	TRBJ2-7	CASSPRVGGGPRYEQYF
TRBV24-1	TRBD1	TRBJ2-3	CATSSTGDTQYF
TRBV6-5	NA	TRBJ2-5	CASSRWSRETQYF
TRBV28	TRBD2	TRBJ2-7	CASSVGGSYEQYF
TRBV30	NA	TRBJ2-1	CACWGDNEQFF
TRBV6-2/TRBV6-3	TRBD2	TRBJ2-3	CASSYPIAGGRDTQYF
TRBV7-8	NA	TRBJ2-2	CASNLGGATGELFF
TRBV9	TRBD2	TRBJ2-3	CASSAGTSGSLDTQYF
TRBV30	NA	TRBJ1-1	CAWSVVGSDSHFPEAFF
TRBV18	TRBD2	TRBJ2-5	CASSERDRETQYF
TRBV7-9	NA	TRBJ2-7	CASSPAGEQYF
TRBV7-8	NA	TRBJ1-4	CASSLLVGVGTNEKLFF
TRBV4-2	TRBD2	TRBJ2-6	CASSQDTRVAGYSGANVLTF
TRBV15	TRBD1	TRBJ2-7	CATSINRGQGGEQYF
TRBV6-5	TRBD1	TRBJ2-2	CATAPQGYTGELFF
TRBV4-2	TRBD1	TRBJ2-1	CASSQGDRFSDNEQFF
TRBV25-1	TRBD2	TRBJ2-5	CASSEYRGGAETQYF
TRBV7-2	NA	TRBJ2-2	CASSLGRGNTGELFF
TRBV9	TRBD2	TRBJ2-3	CASSSRLAGGTDTQYF
TRBV7-8	TRBD2	TRBJ2-1	CASSLRASGYNNEQFF
TRBV3-1/TRBV3-2	TRBD1	TRBJ1-5	CASSARDSFQPQHF
TRBV3-1/TRBV3-2	TRBD2	TRBJ2-7	CASSQGGLWREGVKQYF
TRBV6-5	TRBD2	TRBJ2-7	CASTGLAGDEQYF
TRBV5-1	TRBD1	TRBJ1-4	CASGPSDRVGEKLFF
TRBV11-2	NA	TRBJ1-6	CASSLAGQLVHF
TRBV10-2	NA	TRBJ1-5	CATLQGLDQPQHF
TRBV5-1	TRBD2	TRBJ2-1	CASSPGTSGMFNEQFF
TRBV14	NA	TRBJ1-1	CASSEGWGGTEAFF
TRBV6-4	NA	TRBJ2-3	CASSDHRAGDTQYF
TRBV10-3	TRBD1	TRBJ2-6	CAISASGQASGANVLTF
TRBV11-2	TRBD2	TRBJ2-7	CASSSGTSTYEQYF
TRBV7-2	TRBD1	TRBJ1-2	CASSLDRGDYGYTF
TRBV28	TRBD2	TRBJ2-7	CASSPFRLAGGQNEQYF
TRBV6-2/TRBV6-3	NA	TRBJ1-3	CASSFATSGNTIYF
TRBV5-1	NA	TRBJ1-3	CASSLGQGYANTIYF
TRBV5-1	NA	TRBJ1-4	CASRFTGSTNEKLFF
TRBV5-6	NA	TRBJ2-7	CASSLADTESF